This TCR beta chain derives from a study of CD8 T cells in ankylosing spondylitis. Findings and limits, study-wide: About 8 highly homologous variants made up a TCR beta motif, and this motif appeared characteristic of ankylosing spondylitis blood.

It was by quantitative 5'-RACE with molecular barcodes that TCR beta libraries were made. In TCRdb, the 5' RACE reads were re-called with MiXCR into one record per CDR3 protein. The repertoire consists of about 540,000 distinct CDR3 sequences, with about 12% occurring once and the leading ten covering around 7%. The CDR3 extends over 11 amino acids. Germline CDR1 and CDR2: MNHEY and SMNVEV (reference sequence). With 5 bases removed from V and 7 bases from J, the gap between germline ends came to 9 bases. This clonotype was observed a few times. Its specificity is not known. The receptor comes from a male donor with ankylosing spondylitis. The chain carries TRBV27 and TRBJ2-7; possibly TRBD2 for D (5 bases). Sequenced: blood, either unsorted or a sorted T cell fraction (not recorded which). CDR3 amino acids: CASSTTGEQYF. The DNA for the CDR3 is TGTGCCAGCAGTACGACGGGGGAGCAGTACTTC.